This entry lists 31 T cell receptor beta chains sequenced from one sample in a study of PD-1 blockade in classical Hodgkin lymphoma. TCRdb keeps only in-frame clones here, not all; method: immunoSEQ multiplex PCR. The table has roughly 150,000 clones, about 81% seen once. In every patient, relapse followed autologous stem cell transplantation, while exposure to brentuximab vedotin differed. The specimen comprised peripheral blood mononuclear cells (PBMCs), sampled before the second cycle of nivolumab. Source of these receptors: a human donor with classical Hodgkin lymphoma.

The rearrangement joins TRBV5-1 to TRBJ2-5; D unclear. Trimming shortened V by 3 bases and J by 5 bases, and 20 bases separated the two germline ends. This CDR3 has 16 residues. The germline gives CDR1 SGHRS, CDR2 YFSETQ. The CDR3 loop reads CASSSIHSTSRETQYF. CDR3 DNA sequence: TGCGCCAGCAGCTCTATTCACTCGACAAGCCGGGAGACCCAGTACTTC. Full variable domain (missing parts from reference TRBV5-1 and TRBJ2-5): KAGVTQTPRYLIKTRGQQVTLSCSPISGHRSVSWYQQTPGQGLQFLFEYFSETQRNKGNFPGRFSGRQFSNSRSEMNVSTLELGDSALYLCASSSIHSTSRETQYFGPGTRLLVL.

V gene TRBV7-7 combines with J gene TRBJ2-2, with D perhaps matching TRBD1 (5 bases). Per the germline V gene, CDR1 is SSHAT and CDR2 is FNYEAQ (reference sequence). CDR3 size: 13 residues. Here the CDR3 DNA reads TGTGCTCCGAGACAGATTAACACCGGGGAGCTGTTTTTT. This translates into CAPRQINTGELFF.

This clone came up once. V is TRBV13 and J is TRBJ1-4, with 10 bases that match TRBD1. Losses at the gene ends were 0 bases for V and 8 bases for J; bases not matched to a gene: 9. CDR3 length: 17 amino acids. Germline CDR1 PRHDT, CDR2 FYEKMQ (reference sequence). The CDR3: CASSLGPGDRGSEKLFF. Here the CDR3 DNA reads TGTGCCAGCAGCTTAGGACCGGGGGACAGGGGTAGCGAAAAACTGTTTTTT.

Concerning this clone: A read error likely explains this, since a far larger clone differs by one base. Other DNA sequences in this sample translate to the same CDR3. The chain carries TRBV7-2 and TRBJ1-2; no reliable D call. CDR1 SGHTA and CDR2 FQGNSA come from the germline V gene. The CDR3 has 12 residues. The ends were cut back, 0 bases at V and 5 bases at J, with 4 bases in the middle. CDR3 residues: CASSLASYGYTF. CDR3 coding DNA: TGTGCCAGCAGCTTAGCTTCTTATGGCTACACCTTC.

The rearrangement uses TRBV7-9 and TRBJ1-1; TRBD1 matches at 10 bases. Looked up from germline, CDR1 is SEHNR and CDR2 is FQNEAQ (reference sequence). This CDR3 spans 15 amino acids. V lost 5 bases to trimming and J lost 4 bases; unmatched junction nucleotides: 7. CDR3 DNA: TGTGCCAGCAGCCTGGGGACAGGGGAGGGCACTGAAGCTTTCTTT. Residues: CASSLGTGEGTEAFF.

The chain joins TRBV6-4 to TRBJ1-6; TRBD1 agrees at 8 bases. CDR3 length: 15 amino acids. The germline gives CDR1 MRHNA, CDR2 SNTAGT. Trimming at V came to 2 bases and at J to 7 bases, leaving 4 bases not matched to a gene. The CDR3 loop reads CASSDRTGTNSPLHF. As DNA, the CDR3 is TGTGCCAGCAGTGACCGGACAGGGACCAATTCACCCCTCCACTTT.

This clone was counted at least ten times. The CDR3 DNA reads TGTGCCAGCAGTTTTCGGATCGTGGGACTAGCGGGAGGAGGATCCTACGAGCAGTACTTC. Protein: CASSFRIVGLAGGGSYEQYF. The rearrangement uses TRBV28 and TRBJ2-7, with 15 positions matching TRBD2. Germline lookup yields CDR1 MDHEN and CDR2 SYDVKM. V gave up 3 bases and J gave up 1 base; unmatched junction bases: 13. The CDR3 loop spans 20 amino acids.

In its sample, this clone was seen a few times. This sequence joins TRBV4-3 and TRBJ2-7, with 10 bases matching TRBD2. V lost 1 base and J lost 7; bases outside the gene matches: 7. CDR1 LGHNA and CDR2 YSLEER come from the germline V gene. The CDR3 is 15 amino acids. Written as DNA, the CDR3 is TGCGCCAGCAGCCAAGTACTAGCGGGGTCTTGGGAGCAGTACTTC. This encodes CASSQVLAGSWEQYF.

The V and J genes are TRBV28 and TRBJ2-1, with TRBD1 matching over 8 bases. The V gene's germline CDR1 is MDHEN and CDR2 SYDVKM. The CDR3 extends over 15 amino acids. The V segment lost 3 bases and the J segment 4 bases; nucleotides outside the gene matches: 5. This CDR3 reads CASSFDRGIYNEQFF. The CDR3 DNA is TGTGCCAGCAGTTTCGACAGGGGAATTTACAATGAGCAGTTCTTC.

V and J are TRBV5-1 and TRBJ2-5; no definite D call. V lost 4 bases and J lost 1, with 11 bases in between. Germline assignment: CDR1 SGHRS and CDR2 YFSETQ. This CDR3 has 14 residues. The CDR3 DNA is TGCGCCAGCAGCCCCTACAGCTCCCAAGAGACCCAGTACTTC. Amino acids: CASSPYSSQETQYF.

This sequence joins TRBV5-6 and TRBJ2-7; tentative D call: TRBD1 (6 bases). CDR3 size: 16 residues. Germline V gene lookup returns CDR1 SGHDT and CDR2 YYEEEE. Trimming shortened V by 0 bases and J by 2 bases, and 15 bases separated the two germline ends. The CDR3 is CASSLAGTGPPYEQYF. CDR3 DNA sequence: TGTGCCAGCAGCTTGGCCGGCACAGGGCCACCCTACGAGCAGTACTTC.

This clone was recorded only once. This chain connects TRBV11-3 to TRBJ2-3, with 10 bases matching TRBD2. V lost 2 bases and J lost 5; bases outside the gene matches: 7. There are 16 residues in the CDR3. CDR1 and CDR2 (germline): SGHNT, YENEEA. CDR3 in amino acids: CASSLSSGGAIDTQYF. The CDR3 bases are TGTGCCAGCAGCTTATCAAGCGGGGGGGCCATAGATACGCAGTATTTT.

In DNA form, the CDR3 reads TGTGCCAGCAGCGTAGCCTTCCTCACAGATACGCAGTATTTT. It translates to CASSVAFLTDTQYF. The chain has TRBV9 and TRBJ2-3; D unresolved. Germline CDR1 SGDLS, CDR2 YYNGEE. CDR3 length: 14 residues. V dropped 0 bases and J dropped 2 bases, with 7 bases sitting between them.

The chain uses TRBV7-6 and TRBJ1-2; weak D call: TRBD1 (6 bases). Per the germline V gene, CDR1 is SGHVS and CDR2 is FNYEAQ. V gave up 6 bases and J gave up 7 bases, with 9 bases separating them. The CDR3 runs to 11 residues. The CDR3 DNA follows: TGTGCCAGCAGTGGGGGCTTTGGCTACACCTTC. This codes for CASSGGFGYTF.

V gene TRBV6-5 combines with J gene TRBJ2-7; no clear D. The V and J ends lost 5 bases and 1 base respectively, with 6 bases between them. The length of the CDR3 is 12 residues. Germline assignment: CDR1 MNHEY and CDR2 SVGAGI. The DNA of the CDR3 is TGTGCCAGCAGTACGTCATCCTACGAGCAGTACTTC. It codes for CASSTSSYEQYF.

This clone was counted once. Relative to the germline gene, one junction end is altered; a read error may explain this. The genes are TRBV5-1 and TRBJ2-1, with 7 bases that match TRBD2. Germline loops: CDR1 SGHRS, CDR2 YFSETQ. CDR3 length: 16 residues. The chain's CDR3 is CARSLGGGVAYNEQFF. CDR3 DNA: TGCGCCCGCAGCTTGGGTGGGGGGGTTGCCTACAATGAGCAGTTCTTC.

V usage is TRBV19 and J usage is TRBJ1-1; D is ambiguous. CDR1 LNHDA and CDR2 SQIVND come from the germline V gene (reference sequence). Trimming removed 0 bases at V and 6 bases at J, with 5 bases between. This CDR3 spans 12 amino acids. The CDR3 here is CASSIDRSEAFF. CDR3 nucleotides: TGTGCCAGTAGTATAGATCGGTCTGAAGCTTTCTTT.

The chain carries TRBV19 and TRBJ1-1, with 9 bases identical to TRBD1. J lost 0 bases, V lost 4 bases, and 6 bases had no gene match. The CDR3 spans 16 residues. The germline V gene has CDR1 LNHDA and CDR2 SQIVND (reference sequence). The CDR3 is CASSTGTGLMNTEAFF. CDR3 DNA: TGTGCCAGTAGTACGGGGACAGGGCTCATGAACACTGAAGCTTTCTTT. Based on the CDR3 plus reference TRBV19 and TRBJ1-1, the full variable domain is DGGITQSPKYLFRKEGQNVTLSCEQNLNHDAMYWYRQDPGQGLRLIYYSQIVNDFQKGDIAEGYSVSREKKESFPLTVTSAQKNPTAFYLCASSTGTGLMNTEAFFGQGTRLTVV.

The chain's CDR3 is CASSLARLADSYEQYF. CDR3 DNA sequence: TGTGCCAGCAGCTTAGCGCGACTAGCCGACTCCTACGAGCAGTACTTC. The V gene is TRBV11-3, the J gene TRBJ2-7; 7 nucleotides agree with TRBD2. CDR1 and CDR2 (germline): SGHNT, YENEEA. The ends lost 1 base at V and 0 bases at J; junction bases unmatched: 6. The CDR3 runs to 16 residues.

V usage is TRBV11-2 and J usage is TRBJ1-3; D uncertain. The CDR3 contains 14 residues. Trimming removed 3 bases from V and 2 bases from J, with 8 bases in between. The V gene's germline CDR1 is SGHAT and CDR2 FQNNGV. The DNA for the CDR3 is TGTGCCAGCAGCTTTCACATAACTGGAAACACCATATATTTT. This translates into CASSFHITGNTIYF.

A single count supports this clone. The CDR3 DNA reads as TGTGCCAGCTCAGCCGTCGGGTGGGTGAGCGGGCCCCCCCGGGAGCAGTTCTTC. It is translated as CASSAVGWVSGPPREQFF. The chain uses TRBV18 and TRBJ2-1; TRBD2 is a possible D gene (6 bases). The CDR3 has 18 residues. The V gene lost 5 bases and the J gene lost 10 bases, with 30 bases spanning the gap. Germline V lookup: CDR1 KGHSH, CDR2 LQKENI.

The chain uses TRBV4-1 and TRBJ2-7, with 8 bases fitting TRBD1. The length of the CDR3 is 17 residues. From germline, CDR1 is MGHRA and CDR2 YSYEKL. The ends lost 4 bases at V and 2 bases at J; junction bases unmatched: 13. The CDR3 DNA follows: TGCGCCAGCAGCCTTGCTGTGTACCGGGACAGGACCTACGAGCAGTACTTC. Translation gives CASSLAVYRDRTYEQYF.

V is TRBV11-2 and J is TRBJ2-3; perhaps D is TRBD1 or TRBD2 (5 bases each). Trimming took off 4 bases at V and 2 bases at J, with 16 bases between the two ends. Germline-derived CDR1 and CDR2 are SGHAT and FQNNGV. This CDR3 spans 16 amino acids. Here the CDR3 reads CASSSRGPTTTDTQYF. CDR3 coding DNA: TGTGCCAGCAGCTCCCGGGGACCCACCACCACAGATACGCAGTATTTT.

The chain employs TRBV29-1 and TRBJ1-1; perhaps TRBD1 as D (6 bases). The germline V gene has CDR1 SQVTM and CDR2 ANQGSEA. V was trimmed by 4 bases and J by 0 bases, leaving 12 bases between them. The CDR3 consists of 14 residues. The CDR3 here is CSVADRSMNTEAFF. CDR3 sequence (DNA): TGCAGCGTTGCAGACAGGAGCATGAACACTGAAGCTTTCTTT.

This chain joins TRBV10-3 and TRBJ2-2; D is undetermined. CDR3 length: 12 amino acids. The V gene's germline CDR1 is ENHRY and CDR2 SYGVKD. V was pared by 6 bases and J by 8 bases, with 10 bases between. In DNA form, the CDR3 reads TGTGCCATCAGCTACGGCCCTGGGGAGCTGTTTTTT. This gives the protein CAISYGPGELFF.

The chain combines TRBV27 with TRBJ1-4; D might be TRBD1 (5 bases). V was pared by 5 bases and J by 3 bases, with 16 bases between. Germline-derived CDR1 and CDR2 are MNHEY and SMNVEV (reference sequence). The CDR3 length is 16 residues. The CDR3 loop is CASSIQGPAANEKLFF. The CDR3 nucleotides are TGTGCCAGCAGTATCCAGGGTCCCGCGGCTAATGAAAAACTGTTTTTT.

The chain is built from TRBV29-1 and TRBJ2-1; tentative D call: TRBD1 (7 bases). The CDR3 is made up of 13 amino acids. Germline V gives CDR1 SQVTM, CDR2 ANQGSEA. V lost 4 bases and J lost 14, with 21 bases in between. The CDR3 loop reads CSVVGGMGQTEFF. The CDR3 nucleotides are TGCAGCGTTGTTGGCGGGATGGGACAGACGGAGTTCTTC.

V gene TRBV5-4 combines with J gene TRBJ2-5; D not certain. CDR1 and CDR2 (germline): SGHNT, YYREEE (reference sequence). V gave up 4 bases and J gave up 2 bases, with 9 bases separating them. CDR3 length: 13 amino acids. As DNA, the CDR3 is TGTGCCAGCAGCGCCAACTTTCAAGAGACCCAGTACTTC. The encoded protein is CASSANFQETQYF.

The V gene is TRBV6-5, the J gene TRBJ1-2; D is unclear. Germline CDR1 and CDR2: MNHEY and SVGAGI. Trimming left V 2 bases short and J 4 bases short, with 11 bases between. This CDR3 has 14 residues. As DNA, the CDR3 is TGTGCCAGCAGTTACAGGGCCTACTTCTATGGCTACACCTTC. Translated, it gives CASSYRAYFYGYTF.

The CDR3 loop reads CAISPTSGSYNEQFF. CDR3 coding DNA: TGTGCCATCAGCCCCACTAGCGGTAGCTACAATGAGCAGTTCTTC. This chain joins TRBV10-3 and TRBJ2-1, with 8 bases matching TRBD2. After removal of 6 bases from V and 3 bases from J, the junction contained 7 bases not matched to a gene. Germline CDR1 reads ENHRY; CDR2 reads SYGVKD. CDR3 size: 15 residues.

This clone was counted once. The J gene is TRBJ2-1, the V gene TRBV2, with 9 bases fitting TRBD1. Germline V lookup: CDR1 SNHLY, CDR2 FYNNEI. Trimming at V came to 3 bases and at J to 5 bases, leaving 5 bases not matched to a gene. The CDR3 totals 15 residues. The chain's CDR3 is CASSDETGGDNEQFF. CDR3 coding DNA: TGTGCCAGCAGTGACGAGACAGGGGGGGACAATGAGCAGTTCTTC.